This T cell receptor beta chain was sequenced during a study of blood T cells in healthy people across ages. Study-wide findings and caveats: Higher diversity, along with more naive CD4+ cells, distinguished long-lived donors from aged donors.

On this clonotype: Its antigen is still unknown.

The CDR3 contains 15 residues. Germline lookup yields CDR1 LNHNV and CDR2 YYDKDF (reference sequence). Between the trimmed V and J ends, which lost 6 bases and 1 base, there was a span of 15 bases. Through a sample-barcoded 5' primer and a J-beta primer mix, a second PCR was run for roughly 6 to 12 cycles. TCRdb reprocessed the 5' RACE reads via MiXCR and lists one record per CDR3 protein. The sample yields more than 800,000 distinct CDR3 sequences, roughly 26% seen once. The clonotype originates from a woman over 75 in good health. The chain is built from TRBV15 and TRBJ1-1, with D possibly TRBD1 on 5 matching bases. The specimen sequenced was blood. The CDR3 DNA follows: TGTGCCACCAGTCATTTGACAGCCGGGAACACTGAAGCTTTCTTT. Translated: CATSHLTAGNTEAFF.